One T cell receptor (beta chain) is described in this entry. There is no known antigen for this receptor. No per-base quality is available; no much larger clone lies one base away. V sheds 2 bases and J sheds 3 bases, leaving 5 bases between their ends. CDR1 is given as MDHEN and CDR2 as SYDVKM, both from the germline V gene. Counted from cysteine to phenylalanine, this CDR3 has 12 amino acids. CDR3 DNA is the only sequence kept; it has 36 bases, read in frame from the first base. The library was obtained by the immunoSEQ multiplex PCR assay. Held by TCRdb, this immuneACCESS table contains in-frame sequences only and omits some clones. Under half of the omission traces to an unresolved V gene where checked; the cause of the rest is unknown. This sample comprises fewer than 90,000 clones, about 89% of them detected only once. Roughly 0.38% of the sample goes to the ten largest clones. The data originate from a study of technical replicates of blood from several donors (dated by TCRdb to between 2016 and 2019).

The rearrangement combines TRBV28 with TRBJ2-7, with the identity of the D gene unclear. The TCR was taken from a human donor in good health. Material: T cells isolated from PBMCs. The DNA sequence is TGTGCCAGCAGTTTAGTCATCTACGAGCAGTACTTC. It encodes CASSLVIYEQYF.